What follows are 7 T cell receptor beta chains derived from one specimen sequenced in a study of cytomegalovirus exposure and HLA in healthy donors. PCR involved 60 Vbeta and 13 Jbeta primers. Method: immunoSEQ multiplex PCR; TCRdb's copy keeps in-frame clones and lacks some. Its clone listing holds around 200,000 clones. Material: PBMCs. The receptors derive from a young woman in good health and CMV-seropositive.

The rearrangement uses TRBV11-3 and TRBJ1-1; TRBD1 is a possible D gene (5 bases). CDR3 size: 14 residues. V lost 4 bases and J 5 bases, leaving 14 bases between the germline ends. Germline assignment: CDR1 SGHNT and CDR2 YENEEA. Here the CDR3 reads CASSSRWGETEAFF. CDR3 coding DNA: TGTGCCAGCAGCTCCCGATGGGGGGAGACTGAAGCTTTCTTT.

The rearrangement links TRBV6-5 to TRBJ1-1; the D gene is possibly TRBD1 (6 bases). Looked up from germline, CDR1 is MNHEY and CDR2 is SVGAGI. This CDR3 is 13 amino acids long. V was shortened by 11 bases and J by 5 bases, with 18 bases between the two germline ends. The CDR3: CAAAGGPGTEAFF. DNA of the CDR3: TGTGCCGCCGCGGGGGGGCCTGGGACTGAAGCTTTCTTT.

The CDR3, as DNA: TGTGCCAGCAGCTTGGCGGACAGGGAAAAGACCCAGTACTTC. Translation: CASSLADREKTQYF. V gene TRBV5-4 combines with J gene TRBJ2-5, with 8 bases fitting TRBD1. The CDR3 is 14 amino acids. Trimming took 0 bases from V and 6 from J; bases not matched to a gene: 4. Germline V CDR1 and CDR2: SGHNT, YYREEE (reference sequence). The full variable domain, completed using reference TRBV5-4 and TRBJ2-5, is ETGVTQSPTHLIKTRGQQVTLRCSSQSGHNTVSWYQQALGQGPQFIFQYYREEENGRGNFPPRFSGLQFPNYSSELNVNALELDDSALYLCASSLADREKTQYFGPGTRLLVL.

The genes are TRBV4-2 and TRBJ2-7; 7 bases agree with TRBD2. Germline assignment: CDR1 LGHNA and CDR2 YNFKEQ. The CDR3 has 16 residues. V dropped 0 bases and J dropped 0; count of bases not matched to a gene: 5. CDR3 in amino acids: CASSQDPRGDSYEQYF. The DNA for the CDR3 is TGTGCCAGCAGCCAAGATCCCCGGGGGGACTCCTACGAGCAGTACTTC.

J is TRBJ2-7 and V is TRBV11-2, with 8 bases matching TRBD1. The V and J ends lost 4 bases and 4 bases, in that order; junction bases with no gene match: 6. The CDR3 is made up of 14 amino acids. CDR1 and CDR2 from the germline V gene are SGHAT and FQNNGV. The CDR3 coding sequence is TGTGCCAGCAGCTCGCGGGACAGGAGATACGAGCAGTACTTC. As protein: CASSSRDRRYEQYF.

This chain connects TRBV6-1 to TRBJ1-6; D may be TRBD1 (5 bases). Germline assignment: CDR1 MNHNS and CDR2 SASEGT. This CDR3 is built from 16 residues. V dropped 4 bases and J dropped 15 bases, with 25 bases sitting between them. CDR3 sequence (DNA): TGTGCCAGCAGTGCGACCCAGACAGCCACCCAATTTGACCTCCACTTT. Amino acids: CASSATQTATQFDLHF.

The V and J genes are TRBV5-1 and TRBJ1-1; 10 bases match TRBD1. V shed 1 base, J shed 0 bases, and the junction held 6 bases outside the gene matches. The germline gives CDR1 SGHRS, CDR2 YFSETQ. The CDR3 is 17 amino acids. The CDR3 here is CASSLTGTGAVNTEAFF. CDR3 in DNA: TGCGCCAGCAGCTTGACCGGGACAGGGGCTGTGAACACTGAAGCTTTCTTT.